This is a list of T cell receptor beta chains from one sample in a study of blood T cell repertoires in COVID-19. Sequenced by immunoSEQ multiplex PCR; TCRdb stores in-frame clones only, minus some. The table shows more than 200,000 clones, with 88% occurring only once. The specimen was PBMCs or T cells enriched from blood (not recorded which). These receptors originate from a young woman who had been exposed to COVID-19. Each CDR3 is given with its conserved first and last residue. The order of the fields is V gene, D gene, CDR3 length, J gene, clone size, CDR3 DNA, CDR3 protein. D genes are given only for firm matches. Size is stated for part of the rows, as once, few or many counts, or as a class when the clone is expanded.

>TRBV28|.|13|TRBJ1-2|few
TGTGCCAGCAGTTTATCGATCAACCAGGGCTACACCTTC
CASSLSINQGYTF
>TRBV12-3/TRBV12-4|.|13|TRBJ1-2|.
TGTGCCAGCAGCCCGGTAGGGGGCTATGGCTACACCTTC
CASSPVGGYGYTF
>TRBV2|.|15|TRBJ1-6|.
TGTGCCAGCAGTGAAATAAATTCCTATAATTCACCCCTCCACTTT
CASSEINSYNSPLHF
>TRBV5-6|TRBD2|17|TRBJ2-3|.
TGTGCCAGCAGCCCCGGACTAGCGGCCGGGTGGATAGATACGCAGTATTTT
CASSPGLAAGWIDTQYF
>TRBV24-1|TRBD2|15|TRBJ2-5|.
TGTGCCACCAGTGACTCCTTGCGGGGGAAAGAGACCCAGTACTTC
CATSDSLRGKETQYF
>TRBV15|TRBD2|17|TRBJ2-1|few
TGTGCCACCAGCACCCTAAGGGAGCTAGCGGGAGGGGCTGAGCAGTTCTTC
CATSTLRELAGGAEQFF
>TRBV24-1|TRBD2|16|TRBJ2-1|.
TGTGCCACCAGTGATTTTTGGCTAGCGGGAGTGGTTGAGCAGTTCTTC
CATSDFWLAGVVEQFF
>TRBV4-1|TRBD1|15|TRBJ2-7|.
TGCGCCAGCAGCCAAAGACAGGGTGGAGCCTACGAGCAGTACTTC
CASSQRQGGAYEQYF
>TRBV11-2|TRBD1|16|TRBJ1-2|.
TGTGCCAGCAGCTTAGGGGACAGGGATCCTAACTATGGCTACACCTTC
CASSLGDRDPNYGYTF
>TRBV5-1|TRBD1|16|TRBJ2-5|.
TGCGCCAGCAGGAAGGGGGACAGGGGGCGCTCGGAGACCCAGTACTTC
CASRKGDRGRSETQYF
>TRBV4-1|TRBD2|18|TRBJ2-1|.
TGCGCCAGCAGCCAAACCTCCAGTCTAGCGGCAACTTACAATGAGCAGTTCTTC
CASSQTSSLAATYNEQFF
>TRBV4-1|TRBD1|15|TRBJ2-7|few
TGCGCCAGCAGCCAAACGCAGGGGGTTTCCTACGAGCAGTACTTC
CASSQTQGVSYEQYF
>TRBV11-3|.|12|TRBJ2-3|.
TGTGCCAGCAGCTTCAACGGAGATACGCAGTATTTT
CASSFNGDTQYF
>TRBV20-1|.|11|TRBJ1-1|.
TGCAGTGCTAGAGATCCAGGGGAAGCTTTCTTT
CSARDPGEAFF
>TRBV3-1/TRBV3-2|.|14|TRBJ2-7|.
TGTGCCAGCAGCTTACGGGGGGCGAACTACGAGCAGTACTTC
CASSLRGANYEQYF
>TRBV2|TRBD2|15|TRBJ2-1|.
TGTGCCAGCACTTCCGGGACTAGCGTCTACAATGAGCAGTTCTTC
CASTSGTSVYNEQFF